Listed below are T cell receptor beta chains from one sample, sequenced in a study of cytomegalovirus exposure and HLA in healthy donors. Sequenced by immunoSEQ multiplex PCR; TCRdb stores in-frame clones only, minus some. The sample has nearly 70,000 clones, about 74% seen once. Sequencing was performed on PBMCs. These receptors all come from a woman aged 60 to 75 in good health and CMV-seropositive. Both conserved end residues are part of each CDR3. Each record gives: clone size, J gene, D gene, V gene, CDR3 protein, CDR3 DNA. D genes are given only for firm matches. Where a row states a size, it is once, few, many or the class of an expanded clone; other rows omit it.

.	TRBJ2-5	.	TRBV6-6	CASTPSGEETQYF	TGTGCCAGCACCCCTTCAGGGGAAGAGACCCAGTACTTC
.	TRBJ2-1	TRBD1	TRBV5-1	CASSLEGGQVPEQFF	TGCGCCAGCAGCTTGGAGGGGGGACAGGTTCCTGAGCAGTTCTTC
few	TRBJ1-5	TRBD1	TRBV18	CASSPDRGSRNQPQHF	TGTGCCAGCTCACCGGACAGGGGGTCTCGCAATCAGCCCCAGCATTTT
few	TRBJ2-5	.	TRBV5-1	CASSPAGSQETQYF	TGCGCCAGCTCCCCGGCAGGGTCCCAAGAGACCCAGTACTTC
.	TRBJ1-5	.	TRBV2	CASSEFGGNQPQHF	TGTGCCAGCAGTGAGTTCGGTGGCAATCAGCCCCAGCATTTT
.	TRBJ2-5	TRBD2	TRBV30	CAWTGGVFQETQYF	TGTGCCTGGACTGGGGGGGTTTTCCAAGAGACCCAGTACTTC
.	TRBJ1-5	.	TRBV20-1	CSATPTGAQHF	TGCAGTGCTACCCCTACCGGGGCCCAGCATTTT
.	TRBJ2-5	.	TRBV9	CASSVGGVETQYF	TGTGCCAGCAGCGTAGGCGGGGTGGAGACCCAGTACTTC
once	TRBJ1-5	.	TRBV21-1	CASSSTGGLLGNQPQHF	TGTGCCAGCAGCTCGACAGGGGGCCTTTTGGGCAATCAGCCCCAGCATTTT
.	TRBJ1-4	TRBD1	TRBV2	CASIRDREGEKLFF	TGTGCCAGCATCCGGGACAGGGAAGGGGAAAAACTGTTTTTT
few	TRBJ1-1	.	TRBV4-1	CASSQDQRVGRAEAFF	TGCGCCAGCAGCCAAGATCAGAGGGTCGGGAGGGCCGAAGCTTTCTTT
.	TRBJ2-2	TRBD1	TRBV15	CATSRDRGTGTGELFF	TGTGCCACCAGCAGAGACAGGGGGACGGGCACCGGGGAGCTGTTTTTT
.	TRBJ1-1	.	TRBV11-2	CASSLEGTGAFF	TGTGCCAGCAGCTTAGAGGGTACAGGGGCTTTCTTT
.	TRBJ2-7	.	TRBV7-9	CASSLARGSYEQYF	TGTGCCAGCAGCTTGGCTAGGGGGTCCTACGAGCAGTACTTC
.	TRBJ2-1	.	TRBV9	CASSVVVWAALNEQFF	TGTGCCAGCAGCGTAGTAGTATGGGCCGCTTTGAATGAGCAGTTCTTC
.	TRBJ2-1	TRBD2	TRBV7-9	CASPGLASNEQFF	TGTGCGTCCCCGGGACTAGCGTCCAATGAGCAGTTCTTC
.	TRBJ1-2	TRBD1	TRBV7-9	CASSPWDREEIGYTF	TGTGCCAGCAGCCCCTGGGACAGGGAGGAAATTGGCTACACCTTC
.	TRBJ2-5	.	TRBV6-1	CASSETLRRETQYF	TGTGCCAGCAGTGAAACCTTACGTCGGGAGACCCAGTACTTC
few	TRBJ1-1	TRBD1	TRBV28	CASIGQAVAFF	TGTGCCAGCATCGGACAGGCGGTAGCTTTCTTT
.	TRBJ2-1	.	TRBV7-9	CASSLVGEQFF	TGTGCCAGCAGCTTAGTCGGTGAGCAGTTCTTC
few	TRBJ1-5	.	TRBV9	CASGGSNQPQHF	TGTGCCAGCGGAGGTAGCAATCAGCCCCAGCATTTT
.	TRBJ2-7	TRBD2	TRBV30	CAWRGSGASGRDEQYF	TGTGCCTGGAGGGGCTCCGGGGCTAGCGGGAGGGACGAGCAGTACTTC
.	TRBJ2-7	.	TRBV30	CAWNLLREQYF	TGTGCCTGGAATCTGTTACGAGAACAGTACTTC
.	TRBJ2-7	TRBD2	TRBV18	CASSPQRGSSYEQYF	TGTGCCAGCTCACCCCAGCGGGGGAGCTCCTACGAGCAGTACTTC
once	TRBJ1-2	.	TRBV28	CASGLEAGSYTF	TGTGCCAGCGGCCTTGAGGCCGGGAGCTACACCTTC
few	TRBJ1-3	.	TRBV2	CASSEGRAGNTIYF	TGTGCCAGCAGCGAGGGGAGGGCTGGAAACACCATATATTTT
.	TRBJ2-5	TRBD2	TRBV4-2	CASSPLPPASGGEETQYF	TGTGCCAGCAGCCCCCTACCGCCGGCTAGCGGGGGGGAAGAGACCCAGTACTTC
.	TRBJ2-1	TRBD1	TRBV6-1	CASSDHRGSSYNEQFF	TGTGCCAGCAGTGACCACAGGGGGAGCTCCTACAATGAGCAGTTCTTC
.	TRBJ2-1	TRBD2	TRBV9	CASSGLGGALSNEQFF	TGTGCCAGCAGCGGACTCGGGGGGGCACTGAGTAATGAGCAGTTCTTC
.	TRBJ1-5	.	TRBV5-4	CASSLTIGTDFSNQPQHF	TGTGCCAGCAGCTTAACCATAGGTACGGACTTTAGCAATCAGCCCCAGCATTTT
.	TRBJ2-2	.	TRBV5-1	CASSPTQDTGELFF	TGCGCCAGCAGCCCAACTCAGGACACCGGGGAGCTGTTTTTT
.	TRBJ2-5	.	TRBV7-9	CASSPQKTQYF	TGTGCCAGCAGCCCCCAGAAGACCCAGTACTTC
.	TRBJ1-5	.	TRBV12-5	CASRVQGQPQHF	TGTGCTAGTCGGGTTCAGGGTCAGCCCCAGCATTTT
.	TRBJ2-3	.	TRBV20-1	CSAITDTQYF	TGCAGTGCTATAACAGATACGCAGTATTTT
.	TRBJ1-5	TRBD1	TRBV19	CASSISDRRNQPQHF	TGTGCCAGTAGTATATCGGACAGGAGGAATCAGCCCCAGCATTTT
.	TRBJ2-7	TRBD2	TRBV6-1	CASSDTIAGGAYEQYF	TGTGCCAGCAGTGACACGATAGCGGGAGGGGCCTACGAGCAGTACTTC
.	TRBJ1-3	.	TRBV18	CASLLDRGNTIYF	TGTGCCAGCCTACTCGACAGAGGAAACACCATATATTTT
.	TRBJ2-3	.	TRBV11-3	CASSSASEYTQYF	TGTGCCAGCAGCTCAGCTAGCGAATATACGCAGTATTTT
.	TRBJ2-1	.	TRBV2	CASSEVAAYENEQFF	TGTGCCAGCAGTGAAGTAGCGGCTTATGAGAATGAGCAGTTCTTC
.	TRBJ1-4	TRBD1	TRBV7-6	CASSLGTGFSGEKLFF	TGTGCCAGCAGCTTGGGGACAGGGTTTAGTGGGGAAAAACTGTTTTTT
.	TRBJ1-1	TRBD1	TRBV29-1	CSVEGTGINTEAFF	TGCAGCGTTGAAGGGACAGGTATCAACACTGAAGCTTTCTTT
.	TRBJ2-7	TRBD1	TRBV9	CASSVGDRDAYEQYF	TGTGCCAGCAGCGTAGGGGACAGGGACGCCTACGAGCAGTACTTC
.	TRBJ1-1	.	TRBV28	CASSTVSVNTEAFF	TGTGCCAGCAGTACAGTCTCCGTGAACACTGAAGCTTTCTTT
.	TRBJ2-7	TRBD1	TRBV2	CASRTGSHEQYF	TGTGCCAGCCGGACAGGGTCCCACGAGCAGTACTTC
.	TRBJ1-6	.	TRBV6-5	CASRQGVNNSPLHF	TGTGCCAGCAGACAGGGAGTCAATAATTCACCCCTCCACTTT
.	TRBJ1-2	.	TRBV27	CASSLAGASGYGYTF	TGTGCCAGCAGTTTAGCGGGGGCTTCAGGCTATGGCTACACCTTC
.	TRBJ1-2	.	TRBV11-3	CASSFRDLYGYTF	TGTGCCAGCAGCTTTCGGGATCTCTATGGCTACACCTTC
few	TRBJ2-3	.	TRBV25-1	CASSEYPGSQYF	TGTGCCAGCAGTGAATACCCAGGCTCGCAGTATTTT
.	TRBJ2-4	.	TRBV29-1	CSVGNSLNIQYF	TGCAGCGTTGGCAACAGCCTAAACATTCAGTACTTC
.	TRBJ1-5	.	TRBV5-1	CASSLESGAGQPQHF	TGCGCCAGCAGCTTGGAGTCTGGGGCGGGGCAGCCCCAGCATTTT
.	TRBJ2-3	.	TRBV13	CASSRDWFTDTQYF	TGTGCCAGCAGCCGGGACTGGTTCACAGATACGCAGTATTTT